This TCR beta chain is drawn from a study of T cell clonotyping in hematopoietic cell transplantation. Findings and limits, study-wide: At the given depth, recipient repertoires were over 95% de novo clonotypes. After transplant, recipient diversity fell while pathologically expanded clonotypes grew through day 180.

Produced via immunoSEQ multiplex PCR; TCRdb's table is partial and in-frame only. The data show under 7,500 clones, roughly 90% seen once. With regard to this clone: Its antigen is still unknown.

Germline V CDR1 and CDR2: MNHNY, SVGAGI (reference sequence). V lost 0 bases to trimming and J lost 4 bases, with 7 bases between them. The CDR3 runs 13 residues. Sample: peripheral blood mononuclear cells, taken 100 days after allogeneic stem cell transplant. This clonotype was sampled from a male patient aged 40 to 50 who had an allogeneic stem cell transplant from an unrelated donor, so the T cells may come from the graft donor. Some clones in this sample may be carry-over from other donors' samples. The V and J genes are TRBV6-6 and TRBJ2-7; D remains unclear. CDR3 DNA sequence: TGTGCCAGCAGTTACTCGACCCCGTACGAGCAGTACTTC. Translated: CASSYSTPYEQYF.